One sample yielded the 2 T cell receptor beta chains listed below, sequenced in a study of T cells expressing NK-cell markers (dated by TCRdb to about 2020). Receptor libraries were prepared by 5' RACE. The sequencer listed for this sample is Illumina HiSeq 2000. TCRdb reprocessed the reads, reporting each CDR3 protein sequence once and no DNA. The sample's own table lists approximately 440,000 distinct CDR3 sequences. Almost 1.5% of the sample comes from the top ten. Sequenced: blood T cells: a sorted CD56 or NKG2C T cell subset, CD4+ or CD8+ T cells, or bulk PBMC T cells (not recorded which). These receptors all stem from a woman in her fifties or sixties in good health. Donor details come from another sample of the same person, matched by shared clones.

The gene calls are TRBV12-3 or TRBV12-4 and TRBJ2-7. CDR3 length equals 14 residues. The CDR3 spells CASRRSGRSYEQYF.

V is TRBV5-1 and J is TRBJ1-1; TCRdb gives TRBD1 as the D gene, but with no DNA this cannot be confirmed. This CDR3 spans 13 amino acids. Germline V gene data show CDR1 as SGHRS and CDR2 as YFSETQ. This CDR3 is CASTPEGETEAFF.